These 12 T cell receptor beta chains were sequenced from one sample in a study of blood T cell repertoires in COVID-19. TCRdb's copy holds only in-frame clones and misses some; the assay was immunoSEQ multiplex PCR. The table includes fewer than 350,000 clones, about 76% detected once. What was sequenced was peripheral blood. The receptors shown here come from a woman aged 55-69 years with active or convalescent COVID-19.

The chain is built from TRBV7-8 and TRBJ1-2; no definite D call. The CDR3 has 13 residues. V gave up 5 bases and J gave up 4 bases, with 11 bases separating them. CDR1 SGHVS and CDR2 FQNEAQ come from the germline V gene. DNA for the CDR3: TGTGCCAGCAGCCAAGACATGTCCTATGGCTACACCTTC. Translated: CASSQDMSYGYTF.

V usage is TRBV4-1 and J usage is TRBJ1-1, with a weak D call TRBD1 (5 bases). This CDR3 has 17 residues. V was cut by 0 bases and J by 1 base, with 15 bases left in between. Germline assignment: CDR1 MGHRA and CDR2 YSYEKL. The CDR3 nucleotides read TGCGCCAGCAGCCAAGATGGCCAGGGCAGAGGGAACACTGAAGCTTTCTTT. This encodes CASSQDGQGRGNTEAFF.

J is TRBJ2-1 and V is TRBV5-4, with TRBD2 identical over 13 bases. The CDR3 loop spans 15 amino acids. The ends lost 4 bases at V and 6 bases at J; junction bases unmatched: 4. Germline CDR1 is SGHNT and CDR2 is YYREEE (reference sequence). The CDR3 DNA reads TGTGCCAGCAGCCGACTAGCGGGGGGAACCAATGAGCAGTTCTTC. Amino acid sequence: CASSRLAGGTNEQFF.

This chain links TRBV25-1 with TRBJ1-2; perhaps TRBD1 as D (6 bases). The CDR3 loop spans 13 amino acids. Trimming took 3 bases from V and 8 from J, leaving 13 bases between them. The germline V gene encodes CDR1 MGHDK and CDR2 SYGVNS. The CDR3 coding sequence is TGTGCCAGCAGTGAGGGGGCCACTATCGGCTACACCTTC. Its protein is CASSEGATIGYTF.

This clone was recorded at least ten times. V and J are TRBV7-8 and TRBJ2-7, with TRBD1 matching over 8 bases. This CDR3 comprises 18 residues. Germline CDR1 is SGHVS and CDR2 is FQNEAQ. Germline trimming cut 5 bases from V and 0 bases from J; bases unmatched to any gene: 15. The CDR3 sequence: CASSIRGRVQTSSYEQYF. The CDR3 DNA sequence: TGTGCCAGCAGCATCAGGGGGCGCGTTCAGACCAGCTCCTACGAGCAGTACTTC.

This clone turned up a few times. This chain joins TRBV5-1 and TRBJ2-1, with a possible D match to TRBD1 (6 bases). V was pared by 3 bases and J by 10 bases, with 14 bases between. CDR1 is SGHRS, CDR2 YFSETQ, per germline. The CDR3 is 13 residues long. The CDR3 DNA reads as TGCGCCAGCAGCTCTGACAGGAAAAGGGAGCAGTTCTTC. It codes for CASSSDRKREQFF. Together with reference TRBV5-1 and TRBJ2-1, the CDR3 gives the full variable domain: KAGVTQTPRYLIKTRGQQVTLSCSPISGHRSVSWYQQTPGQGLQFLFEYFSETQRNKGNFPGRFSGRQFSNSRSEMNVSTLELGDSALYLCASSSDRKREQFFGPGTRLTVL.

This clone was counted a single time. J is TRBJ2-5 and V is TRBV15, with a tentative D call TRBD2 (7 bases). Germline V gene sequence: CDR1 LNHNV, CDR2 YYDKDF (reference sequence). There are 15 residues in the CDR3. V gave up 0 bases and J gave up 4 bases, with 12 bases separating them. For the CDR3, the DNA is TGTGCCACCAGCAGAGATTGGGGGGGCGGAGAGACCCAGTACTTC. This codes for CATSRDWGGGETQYF.

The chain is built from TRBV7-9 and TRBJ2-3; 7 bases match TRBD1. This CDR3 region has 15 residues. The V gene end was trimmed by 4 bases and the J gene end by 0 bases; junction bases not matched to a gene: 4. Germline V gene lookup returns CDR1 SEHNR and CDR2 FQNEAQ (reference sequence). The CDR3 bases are TGTGCCAGCAGCTCCGGACAGGCTAGCACAGATACGCAGTATTTT. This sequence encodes CASSSGQASTDTQYF.

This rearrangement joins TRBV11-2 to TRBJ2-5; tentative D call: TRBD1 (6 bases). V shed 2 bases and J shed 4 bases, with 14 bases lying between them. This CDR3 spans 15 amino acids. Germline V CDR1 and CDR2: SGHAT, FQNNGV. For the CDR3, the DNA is TGTGCCAGCAGCTTACGTACAGGGTGGGGAGAGACCCAGTACTTC. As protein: CASSLRTGWGETQYF.

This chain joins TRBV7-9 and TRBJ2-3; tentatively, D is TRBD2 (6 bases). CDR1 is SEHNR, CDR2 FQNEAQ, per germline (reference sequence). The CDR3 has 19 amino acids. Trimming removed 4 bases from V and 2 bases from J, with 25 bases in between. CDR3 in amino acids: CASSSPSEGVPATTDTQYF. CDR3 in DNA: TGTGCCAGCAGCTCGCCTAGCGAGGGTGTGCCAGCAACCACAGATACGCAGTATTTT.

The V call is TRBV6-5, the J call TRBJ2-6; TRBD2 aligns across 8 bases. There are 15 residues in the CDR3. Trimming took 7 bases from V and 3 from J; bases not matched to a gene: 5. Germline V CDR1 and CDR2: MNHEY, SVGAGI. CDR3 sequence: CASTGGAFGANVLTF. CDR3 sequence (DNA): TGTGCCAGCACCGGGGGGGCGTTTGGGGCCAACGTCCTGACTTTC.

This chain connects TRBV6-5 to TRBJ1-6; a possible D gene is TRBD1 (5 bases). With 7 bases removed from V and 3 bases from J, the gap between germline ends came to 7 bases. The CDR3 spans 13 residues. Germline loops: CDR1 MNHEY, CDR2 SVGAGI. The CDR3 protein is CASNRYYNSPLHF. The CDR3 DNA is TGTGCCAGCAACAGGTACTATAATTCACCCCTCCACTTT.